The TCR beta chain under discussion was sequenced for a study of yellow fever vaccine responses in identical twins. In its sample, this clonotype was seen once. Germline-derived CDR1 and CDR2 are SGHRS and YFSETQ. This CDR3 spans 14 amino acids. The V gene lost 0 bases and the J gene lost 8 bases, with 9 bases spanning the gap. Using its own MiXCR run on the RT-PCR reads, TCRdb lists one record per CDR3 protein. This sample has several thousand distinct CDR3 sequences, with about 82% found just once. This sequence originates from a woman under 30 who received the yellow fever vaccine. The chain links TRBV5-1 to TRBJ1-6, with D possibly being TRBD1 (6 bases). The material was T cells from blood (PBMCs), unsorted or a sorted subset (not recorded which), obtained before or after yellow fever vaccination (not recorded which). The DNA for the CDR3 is TGCGCCAGCAGCTTGGACAGGGAGTATTCACCCCTCCACTTT. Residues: CASSLDREYSPLHF.